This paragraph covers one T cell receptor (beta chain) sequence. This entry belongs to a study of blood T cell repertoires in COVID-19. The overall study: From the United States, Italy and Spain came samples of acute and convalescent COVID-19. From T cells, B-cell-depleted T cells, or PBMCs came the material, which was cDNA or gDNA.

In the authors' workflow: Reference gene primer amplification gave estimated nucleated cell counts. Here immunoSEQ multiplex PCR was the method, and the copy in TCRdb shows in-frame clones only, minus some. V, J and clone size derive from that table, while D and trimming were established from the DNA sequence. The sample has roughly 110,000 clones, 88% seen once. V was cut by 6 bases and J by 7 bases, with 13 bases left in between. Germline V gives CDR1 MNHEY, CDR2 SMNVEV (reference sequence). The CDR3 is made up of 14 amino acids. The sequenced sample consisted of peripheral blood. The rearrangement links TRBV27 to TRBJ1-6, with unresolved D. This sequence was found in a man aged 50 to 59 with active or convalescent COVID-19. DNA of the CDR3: TGTGCCAGCAGGGTTGCCGGAGACAATTCACCCCTCCACTTT. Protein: CASRVAGDNSPLHF.